Presented here are 10 T cell receptor beta chains from one specimen sequenced in a study of blood T cell repertoires in COVID-19. Using immunoSEQ multiplex PCR, the repertoire was profiled, and TCRdb retains in-frame clones only, with some absent. The data contain about 43,000 clones, around nine tenths of them singletons. The sample consisted of peripheral blood. The receptors originated from a man aged 35-49 years with COVID-19, enrolled during active disease.

This sequence joins TRBV18 and TRBJ2-7; 7 bases agree with TRBD2. The CDR3 is 14 amino acids. V lost 0 bases to trimming and J lost 2 bases; unmatched junction nucleotides: 1. CDR1 KGHSH and CDR2 LQKENI come from the germline V gene. The CDR3 coding sequence is TGTGCCAGCTCACCACCGGCGGGAGCCTACGAGCAGTACTTC. Its translation is CASSPPAGAYEQYF.

The chain combines TRBV2 with TRBJ1-1; 7 nucleotides line up with TRBD1. Looked up from germline, CDR1 is SNHLY and CDR2 is FYNNEI. The CDR3 has 15 amino acids. V was clipped by 7 bases and J by 6 bases; unmatched bases: 14. This CDR3 is CASKGAGQRTSEAFF. Written as DNA, the CDR3 is TGTGCCAGCAAGGGGGCCGGACAGCGGACCTCTGAAGCTTTCTTT.

The rearrangement uses TRBV5-1 and TRBJ2-1; the match to TRBD2 covers 8 bases. The V segment lost 0 bases and the J segment 2 bases; nucleotides outside the gene matches: 1. Per germline, CDR1 SGHRS and CDR2 YFSETQ. CDR3 length: 15 residues. The CDR3 loop is CASSLEAGAYNEQFF. The CDR3 DNA is TGCGCCAGCAGCTTGGAAGCGGGGGCCTACAATGAGCAGTTCTTC.

The gene calls are TRBV7-6 and TRBJ1-3, with D maybe TRBD1 (6 bases). CDR3 length: 18 amino acids. Germline V lookup: CDR1 SGHVS, CDR2 FNYEAQ. Trimming shortened V by 0 bases and J by 0 bases, and 15 bases separated the two germline ends. DNA of the CDR3: TGTGCCAGCAGCTTAGCGGTAGGGGGGGGTTCCTCTGGAAACACCATATATTTT. Its protein is CASSLAVGGGSSGNTIYF. The variable domain in full, with the rest retrieved from reference TRBV7-6 and TRBJ1-3, is GAGVSQSPRYKVTKRGQDVALRCDPISGHVSLYWYRQALGQGPEFLTYFNYEAQQDKSGLPNDRFSAERPEGSISTLTIQRTEQRDSAMYRCASSLAVGGGSSGNTIYFGEGSWLTVV.

The V and J genes are TRBV7-3 and TRBJ1-1; D not certain. The CDR3 has 13 residues. Trimming removed 4 bases from V and 4 bases from J, with 10 bases in between. Germline-derived CDR1 and CDR2 are SGHTA and FQGTGA. CDR3 loop: CASSSLRGTEAFF. For the CDR3, the DNA is TGTGCCAGCAGCTCCCTCCGGGGCACTGAAGCTTTCTTT.

This chain joins TRBV29-1 and TRBJ2-5, with D uncertain. This CDR3 spans 12 amino acids. Trimming shortened V by 8 bases and J by 3 bases, and 13 bases separated the two germline ends. The V gene's germline CDR1 is SQVTM and CDR2 ANQGSEA. The CDR3 sequence: CSPPLREETQYF. CDR3 nucleotides: TGCAGCCCCCCCCTCCGGGAAGAGACCCAGTACTTC.

The genes are TRBV3-1 (or the pseudogene TRBV3-2) and TRBJ2-5; 10 bases agree with TRBD2. With V trimmed by 4 bases and J by 7 bases, 6 bases remained unmatched. From germline, CDR1 is LGHDT and CDR2 YNNKEL (reference sequence). The CDR3 consists of 14 residues. The CDR3 region has the DNA TGTGCCAGCAGCCCGGGACTAGCGTTCGGGACCCAGTACTTC. Its protein is CASSPGLAFGTQYF.

This clone was seen a handful of times. Other nucleotide sequences from this sample produce the same CDR3. The chain combines TRBV7-9 with TRBJ2-2; D not resolved. The CDR3 contains 14 residues. Germline V gene sequence: CDR1 SEHNR, CDR2 FQNEAQ (reference sequence). Trimming removed 3 bases at V and 1 base at J, with 6 bases between. The CDR3 protein is CASSLTGNTGELFF. In nucleotides, the CDR3 is TGTGCCAGCAGCTTGACGGGGAACACCGGGGAGCTGTTTTTT.

The J gene is TRBJ1-4, the V gene TRBV29-1, with 10 bases identical to TRBD1. The CDR3 length is 14 residues. Per the germline V gene, CDR1 is SQVTM and CDR2 is ANQGSEA. V was pared by 3 bases and J by 10 bases, with 8 bases of the junction left unmatched. The CDR3 DNA is TGCAGCGTTGACGAGACAGGGGGCGAGGGAAAACTGTTTTTT. It is translated as CSVDETGGEGKLFF.

The genes are TRBV15 and TRBJ1-5; possibly TRBD1 for D (5 bases). V was clipped by 3 bases and J by 4 bases, with 7 bases between them. The V gene's germline CDR1 is LNHNV and CDR2 YYDKDF (reference sequence). This CDR3 is built from 13 residues. CDR3 region: CATSSQGNQPQHF. In DNA form, the CDR3 reads TGTGCCACCAGCAGCCAGGGAAATCAGCCCCAGCATTTT.